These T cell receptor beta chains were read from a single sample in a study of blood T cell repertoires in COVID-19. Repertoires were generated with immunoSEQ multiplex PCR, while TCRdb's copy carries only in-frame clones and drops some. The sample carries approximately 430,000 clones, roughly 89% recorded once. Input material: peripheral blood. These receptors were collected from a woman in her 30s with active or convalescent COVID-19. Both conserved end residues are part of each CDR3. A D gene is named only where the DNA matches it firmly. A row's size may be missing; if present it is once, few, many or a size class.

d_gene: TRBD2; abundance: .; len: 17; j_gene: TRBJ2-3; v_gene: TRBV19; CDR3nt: TGTGCCAGTAGTATAGATCTAATCGGGAGGGCAACAGATACGCAGTATTTT; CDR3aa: CASSIDLIGRATDTQYF
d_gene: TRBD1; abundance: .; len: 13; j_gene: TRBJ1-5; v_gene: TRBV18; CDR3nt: TGTGCCAGCTCACCGGACAGGAATCAGCCCCAGCATTTT; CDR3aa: CASSPDRNQPQHF
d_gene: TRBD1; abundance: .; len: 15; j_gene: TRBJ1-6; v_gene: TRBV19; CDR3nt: TGTGCCAGTAACCTCCGGGACAGTCATAATTCACCCCTCCACTTT; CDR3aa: CASNLRDSHNSPLHF
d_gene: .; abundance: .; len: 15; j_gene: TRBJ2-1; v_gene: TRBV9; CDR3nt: TGTGCCAGCAGCCCTCAACCGGGGGGCGGGGTAGGGCAGTTCTTC; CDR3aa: CASSPQPGGGVGQFF
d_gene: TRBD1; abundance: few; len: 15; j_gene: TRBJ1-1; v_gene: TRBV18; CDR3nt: TGTGCCAGCTCACCGTCCAACAGGGGGAACACTGAAGCTTTCTTT; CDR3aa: CASSPSNRGNTEAFF
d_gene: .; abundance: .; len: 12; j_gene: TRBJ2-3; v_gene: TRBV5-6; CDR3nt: TGTGCCAGCAGCTTGGCGAGATATACGCAGTATTTT; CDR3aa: CASSLARYTQYF
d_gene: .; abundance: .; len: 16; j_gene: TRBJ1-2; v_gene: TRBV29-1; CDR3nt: TGCAGCGTTGATTATATCGGCAGCGGAGAATTCTATGGCTACACCTTC; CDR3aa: CSVDYIGSGEFYGYTF
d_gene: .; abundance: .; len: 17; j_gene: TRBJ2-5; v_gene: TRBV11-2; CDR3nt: TGTGCCAGCAGCTTAGATGTTTGGGCAGGGGACCAAGAGACCCAGTACTTC; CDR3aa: CASSLDVWAGDQETQYF
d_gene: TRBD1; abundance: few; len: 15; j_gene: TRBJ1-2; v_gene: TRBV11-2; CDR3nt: TGTGCCAGCAGCTTAGCACAGGGACAGGGAACGGCCTACACCTTC; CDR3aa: CASSLAQGQGTAYTF
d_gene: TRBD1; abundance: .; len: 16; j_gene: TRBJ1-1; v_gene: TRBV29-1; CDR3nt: TGCAGCGTAGGCCCAGATACGGGGACAGGCTTTGGTGAAGCTTTCTTT; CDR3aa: CSVGPDTGTGFGEAFF
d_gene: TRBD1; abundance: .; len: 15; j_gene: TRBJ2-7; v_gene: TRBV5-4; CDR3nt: TGTGCCAGCAGCTTTACCGGGACAGGGGTAGACGAGCAGTACTTC; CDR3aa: CASSFTGTGVDEQYF
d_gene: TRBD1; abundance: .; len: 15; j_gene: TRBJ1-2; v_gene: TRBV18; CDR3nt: TGTGCCAGCTCACCCCCGGACAGGGGCAACTATGGCTACACCTTC; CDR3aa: CASSPPDRGNYGYTF
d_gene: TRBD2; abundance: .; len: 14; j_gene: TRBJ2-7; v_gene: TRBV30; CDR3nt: TGTGCCTCCGACGGGAGGCCCTTCTCCTACGAGCAGTACTTC; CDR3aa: CASDGRPFSYEQYF
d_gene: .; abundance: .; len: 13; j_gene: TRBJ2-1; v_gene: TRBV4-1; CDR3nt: TGCGCCAGCAGCCAAGGACTTCCGGGGGAGCAGTTCTTC; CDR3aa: CASSQGLPGEQFF
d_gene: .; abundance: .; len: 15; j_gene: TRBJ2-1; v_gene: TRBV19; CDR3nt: TGTGCCAGTAGTATACAGGGTAGCTCCTACAATGAGCAGTTCTTC; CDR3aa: CASSIQGSSYNEQFF
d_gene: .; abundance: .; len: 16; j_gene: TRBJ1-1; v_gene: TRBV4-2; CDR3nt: TGTGCCAGCAGCACCGAAGTAGTCAGGGTTGTCACTGAAGCTTTCTTT; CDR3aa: CASSTEVVRVVTEAFF
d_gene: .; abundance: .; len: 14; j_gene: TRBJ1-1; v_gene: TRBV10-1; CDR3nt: TGCGCCAGCAGTGAGTCGGGGGGATACACTGAAGCTTTCTTT; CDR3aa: CASSESGGYTEAFF
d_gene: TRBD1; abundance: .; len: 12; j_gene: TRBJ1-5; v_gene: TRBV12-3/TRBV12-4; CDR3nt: TGTGCCAGCAACAGACAGGGCCAGCCCCAGCATTTT; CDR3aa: CASNRQGQPQHF
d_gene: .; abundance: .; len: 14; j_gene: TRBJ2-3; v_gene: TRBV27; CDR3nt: TGTGCCAGCAGTATTAGCGGAAGCACAGATACGCAGTATTTT; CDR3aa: CASSISGSTDTQYF
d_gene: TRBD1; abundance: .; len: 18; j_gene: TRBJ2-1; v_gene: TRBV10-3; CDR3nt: TGTGCCATCAGACAATATACAGGGGGCGACAGCTCCTACAATGAGCAGTTCTTC; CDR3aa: CAIRQYTGGDSSYNEQFF
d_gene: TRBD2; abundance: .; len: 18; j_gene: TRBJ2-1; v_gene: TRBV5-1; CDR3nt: TGCGCCAGCAGCTTGAATAAAGGGGGACTAGCGGATTACAATGAGCAGTTCTTC; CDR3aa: CASSLNKGGLADYNEQFF
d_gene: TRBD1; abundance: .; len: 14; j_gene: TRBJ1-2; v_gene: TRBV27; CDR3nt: TGTGCCAGCAGTACGCCACAGGGGTCCGGCGGCTACACCTTC; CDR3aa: CASSTPQGSGGYTF
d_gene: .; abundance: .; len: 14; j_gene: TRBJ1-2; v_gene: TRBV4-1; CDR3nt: TGCGCCAGCAGCCAAGATGAACAGGGTGCGGGCTACACCTTC; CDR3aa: CASSQDEQGAGYTF
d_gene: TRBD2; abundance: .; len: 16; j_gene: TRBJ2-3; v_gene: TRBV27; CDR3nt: TGTGCCAGCAGTTCCCTCGGGACTAAAGGTGCAGATACGCAGTATTTT; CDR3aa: CASSSLGTKGADTQYF
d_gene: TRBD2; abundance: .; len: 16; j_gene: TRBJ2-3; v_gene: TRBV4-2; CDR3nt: TGTGCCAGCAGCCAAGATCGGGCGGGGGGGACAGATACGCAGTATTTT; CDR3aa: CASSQDRAGGTDTQYF
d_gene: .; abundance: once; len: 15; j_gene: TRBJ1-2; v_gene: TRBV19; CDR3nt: TGTGCCAGTAGTGGTCGGCAGGGCGATAACTATGGCTACACCTTC; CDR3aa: CASSGRQGDNYGYTF
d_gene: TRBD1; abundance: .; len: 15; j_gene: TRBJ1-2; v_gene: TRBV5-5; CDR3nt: TGTGCCAGCAGCTTGGCCTATACAGGGGCCTATGGCTACACCTTC; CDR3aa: CASSLAYTGAYGYTF
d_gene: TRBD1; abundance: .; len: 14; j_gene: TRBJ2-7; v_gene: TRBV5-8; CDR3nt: TGTGCCAGCAGCTTACGACAGGGATTATACGAGCAGTACTTC; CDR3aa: CASSLRQGLYEQYF
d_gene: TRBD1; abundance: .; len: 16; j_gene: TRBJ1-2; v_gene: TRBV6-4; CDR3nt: TGTGCCAGCAGTGAAGGACAGGGGAGCCAGGACTATGGCTACACCTTC; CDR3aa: CASSEGQGSQDYGYTF
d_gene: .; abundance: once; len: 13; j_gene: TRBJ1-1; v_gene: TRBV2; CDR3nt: TGTGCCAGCAGTAGCAGGTGGGACACTGAAGCTTTCTTT; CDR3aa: CASSSRWDTEAFF
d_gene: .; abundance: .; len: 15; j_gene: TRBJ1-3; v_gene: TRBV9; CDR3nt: TGTGCCAGCAGCTCAGGCAGGTCCTCTGGAAACACCATATATTTT; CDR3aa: CASSSGRSSGNTIYF
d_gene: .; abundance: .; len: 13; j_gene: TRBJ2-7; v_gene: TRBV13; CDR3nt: TGTGCCAGCAGCCGTCTGGACAGCTACGAGCAGTACTTC; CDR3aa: CASSRLDSYEQYF
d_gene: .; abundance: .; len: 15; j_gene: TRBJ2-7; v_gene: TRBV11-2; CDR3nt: TGTGCCAGCAGCTTAGAGTGGCGGTTCTCCTACGAGCAGTACTTC; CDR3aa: CASSLEWRFSYEQYF
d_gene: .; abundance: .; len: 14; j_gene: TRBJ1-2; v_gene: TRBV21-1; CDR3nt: TGTGCCAGCAGCATGGTCGCGGAAAACTATGGCTACACCTTC; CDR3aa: CASSMVAENYGYTF
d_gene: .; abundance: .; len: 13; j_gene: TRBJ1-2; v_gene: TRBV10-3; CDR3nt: TGTGCCATCAGTGGACCGGACAGCAATGGCTACACCTTC; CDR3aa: CAISGPDSNGYTF
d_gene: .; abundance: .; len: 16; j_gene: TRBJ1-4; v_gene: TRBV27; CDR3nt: TGTGCCAGCAGTTTATCCCCCCGCAGGGGACAAGAAAAACTGTTTTTT; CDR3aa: CASSLSPRRGQEKLFF
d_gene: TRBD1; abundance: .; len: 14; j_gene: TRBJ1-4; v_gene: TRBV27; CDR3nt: TGTGCCAGCAGTTCGACAGGGTCCCGGGAAAAACTGTTTTTT; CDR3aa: CASSSTGSREKLFF
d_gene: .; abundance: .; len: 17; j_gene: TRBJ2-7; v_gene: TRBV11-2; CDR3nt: TGTGCCAGCAGCGGACGAATTGGGGTCAGGGAACGACTCGAGCAGTACTTC; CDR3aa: CASSGRIGVRERLEQYF
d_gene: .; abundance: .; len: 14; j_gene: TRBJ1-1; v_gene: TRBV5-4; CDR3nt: TGTGCCAGCAGCTTGGTTGGCCGGAACACTGAAGCTTTCTTT; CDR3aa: CASSLVGRNTEAFF
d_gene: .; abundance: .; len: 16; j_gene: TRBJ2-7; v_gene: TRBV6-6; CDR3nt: TGTGCCAGCAGCAGGGGGAGTAGCGGGACCCCCTACGAGCAGTACTTC; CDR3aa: CASSRGSSGTPYEQYF
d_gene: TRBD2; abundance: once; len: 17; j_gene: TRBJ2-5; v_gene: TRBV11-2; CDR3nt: TGTGCCAGCAGCTCCGGACTAGCGGGGGGGCCAGGAGAGACCCAGTACTTC; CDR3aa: CASSSGLAGGPGETQYF
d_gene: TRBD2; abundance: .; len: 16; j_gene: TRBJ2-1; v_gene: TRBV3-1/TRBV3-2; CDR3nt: TGTGCCAGCAGCCAAGATACTAGCGACGCTTACAATGAGCAGTTCTTC; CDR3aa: CASSQDTSDAYNEQFF
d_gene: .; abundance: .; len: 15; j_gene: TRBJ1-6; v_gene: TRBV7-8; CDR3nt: TGTGCCAGCAGCTCGGCAGGGGCAGGGAATTCACCCCTCCACTTT; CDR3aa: CASSSAGAGNSPLHF
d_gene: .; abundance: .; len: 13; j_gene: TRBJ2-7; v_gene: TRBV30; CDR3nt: TGTGCCTGGAGTCTCAGGGATTACTACGAGCAGTACTTC; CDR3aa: CAWSLRDYYEQYF
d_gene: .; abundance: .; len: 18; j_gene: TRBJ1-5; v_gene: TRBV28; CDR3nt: TGTGCCAGCAGCCGCGACCATGGTTTGTGGGAGCCCGGTCAGCCCCAGCATTTT; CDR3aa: CASSRDHGLWEPGQPQHF
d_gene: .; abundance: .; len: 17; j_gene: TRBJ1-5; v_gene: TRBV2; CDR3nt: TGTGCCAGCAGTGTACCCGGCAGTGAGGCACGATTCCAGCCCCAGCATTTT; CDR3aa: CASSVPGSEARFQPQHF
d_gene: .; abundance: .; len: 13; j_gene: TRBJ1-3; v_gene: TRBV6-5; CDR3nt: TGTGCCAGCAGCAACAGCGTGGGGGGCACCATATATTTT; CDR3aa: CASSNSVGGTIYF
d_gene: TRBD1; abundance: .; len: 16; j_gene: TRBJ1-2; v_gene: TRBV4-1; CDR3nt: TGCGCCAGCAGCCAAGAAGCATCGGGGGACAGCTATGGCTACACCTTC; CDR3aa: CASSQEASGDSYGYTF
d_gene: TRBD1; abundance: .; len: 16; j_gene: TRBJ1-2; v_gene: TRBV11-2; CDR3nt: TGTGCCAGCAGCTTAGGGACAGGGATAGCTAACTATGGCTACACCTTC; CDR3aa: CASSLGTGIANYGYTF
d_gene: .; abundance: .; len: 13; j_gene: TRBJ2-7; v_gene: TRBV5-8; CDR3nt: TGTGCCAGCAGCTTGTGGGGGGGCGACGAGCAGTACTTC; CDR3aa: CASSLWGGDEQYF
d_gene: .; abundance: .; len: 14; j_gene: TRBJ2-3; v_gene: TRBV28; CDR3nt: TGTGCCATCCTAGAGAGCGGACGCACAGATACGCAGTATTTT; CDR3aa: CAILESGRTDTQYF
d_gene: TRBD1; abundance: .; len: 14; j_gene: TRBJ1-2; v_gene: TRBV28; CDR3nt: TGTGCCAGCAGTTTGTCAGGGGGCGGCTATGGCTACACCTTC; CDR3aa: CASSLSGGGYGYTF
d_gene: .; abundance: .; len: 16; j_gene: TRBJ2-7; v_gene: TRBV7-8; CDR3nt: TGTGCCAGCAGCTCGGACATCCGCTCAGAATGGGGCGAGCAGTACTTC; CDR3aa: CASSSDIRSEWGEQYF
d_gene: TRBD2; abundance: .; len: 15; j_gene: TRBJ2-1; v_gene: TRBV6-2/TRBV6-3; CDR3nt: TGTGCCAGCAGTGAGCTAGCGGTCTCCTACAATGAGCAGTTCTTC; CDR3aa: CASSELAVSYNEQFF
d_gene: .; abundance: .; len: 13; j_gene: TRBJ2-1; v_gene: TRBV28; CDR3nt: TGTGCCAGCAGGCCTCAGGGCCATCATGAGCAGTTCTTC; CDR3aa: CASRPQGHHEQFF
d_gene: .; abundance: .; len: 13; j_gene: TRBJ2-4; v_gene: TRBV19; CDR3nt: TGTGCCAGTAGGACGCACCAAGGGGACATTCAGTACTTC; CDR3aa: CASRTHQGDIQYF
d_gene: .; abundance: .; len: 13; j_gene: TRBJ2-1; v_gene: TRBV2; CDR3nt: TGTGCCAGCAGTGAGTTTCGAGCCAATGAGCAGTTCTTC; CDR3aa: CASSEFRANEQFF
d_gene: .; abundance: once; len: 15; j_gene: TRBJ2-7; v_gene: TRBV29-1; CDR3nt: TGCAGCGTTGGCGCGGGGCTAGGGGTTAAGGACGAGCAGTACTTC; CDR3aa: CSVGAGLGVKDEQYF
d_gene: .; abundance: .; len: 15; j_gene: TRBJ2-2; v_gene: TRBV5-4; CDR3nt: TGTGCCAGCAGCTATTCTACTCTCGACACCGGGGAGCTGTTTTTT; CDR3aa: CASSYSTLDTGELFF